Listed below are T cell receptor beta chains from one sample, sequenced in a study of blood T cells in healthy people across ages. TCRdb processed the 5' RACE reads anew with MiXCR; each CDR3 protein has one entry. The table records about 570,000 distinct CDR3 sequences, roughly 29% of them present only once. Sequencing was performed on blood. The receptors were sampled from a woman in her 70s in good health. Each CDR3 is given with its conserved first and last residue. The D gene is left open where the match is weak. A clone size is listed for some rows: how often the clone was seen (once, few, many), or a class if it is expanded.

J gene	D gene	V gene	clone size	CDR3 DNA	CDR3 protein
TRBJ2-5	-	TRBV29-1	-	TGCAGCGTTGTGAAGGGTAGGGAGACCCAGTACTTC	CSVVKGRETQYF
TRBJ2-3	-	TRBV11-2	few	TGTGCCAGCAACTTAGAGGGAGATACGCAGTATTTT	CASNLEGDTQYF
TRBJ2-7	-	TRBV7-2	-	TGTGCCAGCAGCTTAGGGGGTTCTCGGGTCGAGCAGTACTTC	CASSLGGSRVEQYF
TRBJ1-1	-	TRBV20-1	-	TGCGGTGCTAGAGACCCCACAGGGTGGGTTACTGAAGCTTTCTTT	CGARDPTGWVTEAFF
TRBJ1-1	-	TRBV20-1	-	TGCAGTGTTCTGAAGCGAGAGAACACTGAAGCTTTCTTT	CSVLKRENTEAFF
TRBJ2-7	-	TRBV5-1	few	TGCGCCAGCAGCTTGGGTGGGGCCGCGGCCGAGCAGTACTTC	CASSLGGAAAEQYF
TRBJ2-4	-	TRBV21-1	few	TGTGCCAGCCCACAGGGCGAAAACATTCAGTACTTC	CASPQGENIQYF
TRBJ2-1	TRBD2	TRBV12-3/TRBV12-4	few	TGTGCCAGCAGTTTACACAGCGGGGGGGGTAGTGAGCAGTTCTTC	CASSLHSGGGSEQFF
TRBJ2-1	TRBD2	TRBV5-1	few	TGCGCCAGCAGCTCCGGGACTAGCGCTTTGTACTACAATGAGCAGTTCTTC	CASSSGTSALYYNEQFF
TRBJ2-5	-	TRBV25-1	-	TGTGCCAGCAGTGACGCAGGGGAGGCGGTTACCGGGGAGACCCAGTACTTC	CASSDAGEAVTGETQYF
TRBJ2-3	TRBD2	TRBV20-1	-	TGCAGTGCTCTAGCGGGAGCTACAGATACGCAGTATTTT	CSALAGATDTQYF
TRBJ2-2	-	TRBV7-9	-	TGTGCCAGCAGCGGTCTGAGCGCCGCGACCGGGGAGCTGTTTTTT	CASSGLSAATGELFF
TRBJ2-5	-	TRBV27	-	TGTGCCAGCAGTTTATCGGTTGGAGGGGACAAAGAGACCCAGTACTTC	CASSLSVGGDKETQYF
TRBJ1-2	TRBD1	TRBV2	few	TGTGCCAGCAGTGACGAGGGGGCGAATGGCTACACCTTC	CASSDEGANGYTF
TRBJ2-3	-	TRBV7-9	-	TGTGCCAGCAGCTTTCGGCAGGAGGTCACAGATACGCAGTATTTT	CASSFRQEVTDTQYF
TRBJ1-2	-	TRBV25-1	-	TGTGCCAGCAGTGAACGCGGCGATGGGGGCTACACCTTC	CASSERGDGGYTF
TRBJ2-7	-	TRBV5-5	few	TGTGCCGGCAGCTTTAATACCCCCTTCTACGAGCAGTACTTC	CAGSFNTPFYEQYF
TRBJ2-5	-	TRBV5-1	-	TGCGCCAGCGCTTTTGGTTCGGAGGCCCAGTACTTC	CASAFGSEAQYF
TRBJ1-2	-	TRBV3-1	-	TGTGCCAGCAGCCAGAATCTGGCACCTAATGGCTACACCTTC	CASSQNLAPNGYTF
TRBJ2-5	-	TRBV18	few	TGTGCCAGCTCAGCGTACCAAGAGACCCAGTACTTC	CASSAYQETQYF
TRBJ1-5	TRBD1	TRBV30	-	TGTGCCTGGAGTCATGGGACAGGGGGCTTCAATCAGCCCCGGCATTTT	CAWSHGTGGFNQPRHF
TRBJ2-7	-	TRBV12-3/TRBV12-4	-	TGTGCCAGCAGTCTTAAGGGTAAGGGCGAGCAGTACTTC	CASSLKGKGEQYF
TRBJ2-4	-	TRBV20-1	few	TGCAGTGCTAGAGAGGCGTCGCGAGGTATAGCCAAAAACATTCAGTACTTC	CSAREASRGIAKNIQYF
TRBJ2-5	-	TRBV6-2/TRBV6-3	many	TGTGCCAGCAGTTACGTCGGAGAGACCCAGTACTTC	CASSYVGETQYF
TRBJ1-6	-	TRBV25-1	-	TGTGCCAGCAGTGAAGGGGATTCACCCCTCCACTTT	CASSEGDSPLHF
TRBJ2-5	-	TRBV27	-	TGTGCCAGCAGTTTAGCCGGACACATCCAAGAGACCCAGTACTTC	CASSLAGHIQETQYF
TRBJ2-7	-	TRBV6-2/TRBV6-3	-	TGTGCCAGCAGGGGGCCAGGATGGAATCGGGGAAGCTCCTACGAGCAGTACTTC	CASRGPGWNRGSSYEQYF
TRBJ2-5	TRBD2	TRBV7-2	-	TGTGCCAGCAGCTCCCGGACTAGCGCTGAGACCCAGTACTTC	CASSSRTSAETQYF
TRBJ2-5	-	TRBV6-2/TRBV6-3	-	TGTGCCAGCAGTTACGTGTCAGCCGGAGAGACCCAGTACTTC	CASSYVSAGETQYF
TRBJ1-1	-	TRBV20-1	-	TGCAGTGCTAGAGAGACCCCCGGGTGGGCTTTCTTT	CSARETPGWAFF
TRBJ2-1	TRBD2	TRBV20-1	-	TGCAGTGCTAGAGATCTCATGCGGGGGGGCCTCTACAATGAGCAGTTCTTC	CSARDLMRGGLYNEQFF
TRBJ2-6	TRBD1	TRBV14	-	TGTGCCAGCAGCAAGGGACAGGGAAACTCTGGGGCCAACGTCCTGACTTTC	CASSKGQGNSGANVLTF
TRBJ1-2	TRBD1	TRBV28	few	TGTGCCAGCAACCCCACGGGACAGGGTAACTATGGCTACACCTTC	CASNPTGQGNYGYTF
TRBJ2-5	TRBD2	TRBV29-1	-	TGCAGCGTTGTAACTGGACTAGCTCCCCGAGAGACCCAGTACTTC	CSVVTGLAPRETQYF
TRBJ1-1	-	TRBV2	-	TGTGCCAGCAGTGAGGGCCGTGAGCGGATCACTGAAGCTTTCTTT	CASSEGRERITEAFF
TRBJ1-2	-	TRBV5-1	-	TGCGCCAGCAGCTTGGACAAGACCTACACCTTC	CASSLDKTYTF
TRBJ1-4	-	TRBV12-3/TRBV12-4	-	TGTGCCAGCAGCCCCGATGAAAAACCGTTTTTT	CASSPDEKPFF
TRBJ1-4	-	TRBV7-9	few	TGTGCCAGCAGCTCCGCGGGGGCCGGAAATGAAAAACTGTTTTTT	CASSSAGAGNEKLFF
TRBJ1-4	-	TRBV20-1	-	TGCAGTGCCAGGAGGTCATTGTATGAAAAACTGTTTTTT	CSARRSLYEKLFF
TRBJ2-5	TRBD2	TRBV3-1	-	TGTGCCAGCAGCCCGGGGAGCGGGGCTCAAGAGACCCAGTACTTC	CASSPGSGAQETQYF
TRBJ2-5	-	TRBV7-9	-	TGTGCCAGCAGCCCCCAGGGGATCCGACAGACCCAGTACTTC	CASSPQGIRQTQYF
TRBJ2-7	-	TRBV6-1	-	TGTGCCAGCAAGGTTTCGACAGTTACCTACGAGCAGTACTTC	CASKVSTVTYEQYF
TRBJ1-4	-	TRBV19	-	TGTGCCAGTAGTCGAATAAGTGAAAAACTGTTTTTT	CASSRISEKLFF
TRBJ2-2	-	TRBV5-1	-	TGCGCCAGCAGCACGAACGGGGGGAACACCGGGGAGCTGTTTTTT	CASSTNGGNTGELFF
TRBJ1-1	-	TRBV27	-	TGTGCCAGCAGTTTTCCCAGGGGAGAAGCTTTCTTT	CASSFPRGEAFF
TRBJ2-2	TRBD1	TRBV7-2	few	TGTGCCAGCAGCTTAACGGGACAGGGGACAAACACCGGGGAGCTGTTTTTT	CASSLTGQGTNTGELFF
TRBJ2-5	-	TRBV7-2	-	TGTGCCAGCACCCCAGAGGTCGTAGCGGTACAAGAGACCCAGTACTTC	CASTPEVVAVQETQYF
TRBJ1-4	TRBD1	TRBV20-1	few	TGCAGTGCCAATCCGGGACAGGGGTCCGGTGAAAAACTGTTTTTT	CSANPGQGSGEKLFF
TRBJ2-3	-	TRBV6-5	-	TGTGCCAGCAGTGCGTCTTTTAGCACAGATACGCAGTATTTT	CASSASFSTDTQYF
TRBJ2-1	TRBD2	TRBV9	-	TGTGCCAGCAGCAAGACTAGCGGGGGGCTCCACAGCGATGAGCAGTTCTTC	CASSKTSGGLHSDEQFF
TRBJ2-6	-	TRBV10-2	-	TGCGCCAGCAGTTGGGAAGTCAGGCTGGCTGGGGCCAACGTCCTGACTTTC	CASSWEVRLAGANVLTF
TRBJ2-4	-	TRBV5-1	-	TGCGCCGGCAGCTTGGGGCCGAACCTAGCCAAAAACATTCAGTACTTC	CAGSLGPNLAKNIQYF
TRBJ2-1	-	TRBV5-5	many	TGTGCCAGCAGCTTGGGGGACTCTTACAATGAGCAGTTCTTC	CASSLGDSYNEQFF
TRBJ2-7	TRBD2	TRBV7-2	-	TGTGCCAGCAGCCCCGGGACTAGCGGGGGGTTCTACGAGCAGTACTTC	CASSPGTSGGFYEQYF
TRBJ2-7	TRBD1	TRBV7-2	-	TGTGCCAGCAGCTACGGACAGGGTACCGGCGAGCAGTACTTC	CASSYGQGTGEQYF
TRBJ1-4	-	TRBV12-3/TRBV12-4	-	TGTGCCAGCAGCCTTTCAAGGGGTAATGAAAAACTGTTTTTT	CASSLSRGNEKLFF
TRBJ2-1	TRBD2	TRBV30	few	TGTGTTGGGGCTAGCGGGGGCAGGGGCGAGCAGTTCTTC	CVGASGGRGEQFF